This T cell receptor beta chain stems from a study of blood T cell repertoires in COVID-19. Assay: immunoSEQ multiplex PCR; the TCRdb copy retains only in-frame clones and omits some. The table includes about 190,000 clones, around 85% detected once. The CDR3 contains 13 residues. CDR1 and CDR2 (germline): MDHEN, SYDVKM. Trimming left V 3 bases short and J 9 bases short, with 12 bases between. The clonotype originates from a woman in her forties or fifties with acute or convalescent COVID-19. The V gene is TRBV28, the J gene TRBJ1-5, with D possibly being TRBD1 (5 bases). The sample taken for sequencing was peripheral blood. The CDR3 sequence is CASSLGLLRPQHF. The CDR3 DNA sequence: TGTGCCAGCAGTTTGGGACTTCTGCGGCCCCAGCATTTT.